The TCR beta chain under discussion was sequenced for a study of human T cells and chemical hapten exposure. Trimming at V came to 5 bases and at J to 14 bases, leaving 4 bases not matched to a gene. Germline V gene sequence: CDR1 DFQATT, CDR2 SNEGSKA (reference sequence). This CDR3 spans 11 amino acids. Many counts were recorded for this clonotype. TCRdb called the RACE reads again in MiXCR, with one record for every CDR3 protein. Of about 46,000 distinct CDR3 sequences listed, about 4.5% are singletons. Specified time point: healthy volunteer bleed at 2 weeks. The starting material, unfractionated whole blood, was used for total RNA extraction.

Input material: whole blood. This chain joins TRBV20-1 and TRBJ2-1; 12 positions agree with TRBD2. The receptor's source is a female donor in good health. Some clones in this sample may be carry-over from other donors' samples. CDR3 nucleotides: TGCAGTGCTCCTGGACTAGCGGGGAAGTTCTTC. It encodes CSAPGLAGKFF.